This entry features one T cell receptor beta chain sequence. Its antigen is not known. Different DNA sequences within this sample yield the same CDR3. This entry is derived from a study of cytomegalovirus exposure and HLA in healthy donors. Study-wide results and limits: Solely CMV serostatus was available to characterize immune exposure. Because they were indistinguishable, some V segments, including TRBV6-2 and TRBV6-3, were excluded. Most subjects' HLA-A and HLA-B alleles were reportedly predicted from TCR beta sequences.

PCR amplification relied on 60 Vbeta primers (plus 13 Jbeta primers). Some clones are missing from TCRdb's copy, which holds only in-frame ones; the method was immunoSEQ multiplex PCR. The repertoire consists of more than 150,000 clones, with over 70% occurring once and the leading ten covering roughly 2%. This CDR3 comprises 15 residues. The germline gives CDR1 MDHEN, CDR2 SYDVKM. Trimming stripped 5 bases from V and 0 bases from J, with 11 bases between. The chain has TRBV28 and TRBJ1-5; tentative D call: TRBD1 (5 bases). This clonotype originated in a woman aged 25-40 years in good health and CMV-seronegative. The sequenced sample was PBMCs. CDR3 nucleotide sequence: TGTGCCAGCAGTCCTAGGACACGTAGCAATCAGCCCCAGCATTTT. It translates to CASSPRTRSNQPQHF.